This paragraph reports one T cell receptor (beta chain). The germline V gene has CDR1 SEHNR and CDR2 FQNEAQ (reference sequence). The CDR3 loop spans 16 amino acids. The ends lost 1 base at V and 5 bases at J; junction bases unmatched: 9. Method: immunoSEQ multiplex PCR; TCRdb's copy keeps in-frame clones and lacks some. The sample records about 13,000 clones, about 89% being singletons. The data belong to a study of T cells in narcolepsy. V and J are TRBV7-9 and TRBJ2-5, with 8 bases matching TRBD2. The sample taken for sequencing was CD45RA- memory CD4+ T cells from PBMCs. The TCR sequence derives from a human donor with narcolepsy. Here the CDR3 reads CASSLVSGKVGETQYF. The DNA of the CDR3 is TGTGCCAGCAGCTTAGTTAGCGGGAAGGTCGGGGAGACCCAGTACTTC. Filled out from reference TRBV7-9 and TRBJ2-5, the complete variable domain reads DTGVSQNPRHKITKRGQNVTFRCDPISEHNRLYWYRQTLGQGPEFLTYFQNEAQLEKSRLLSDRFSAERPKGSFSTLEIQRTEQGDSAMYLCASSLVSGKVGETQYFGPGTRLLVL.